Below, 30 T cell receptor beta chains from the same sample are listed, as sequenced in a study of shared clonotypes between healthy human individuals. Profiled with immunoSEQ multiplex PCR; TCRdb holds only in-frame clones, not every one. The repertoire consists of 700,000 or so clones, with around 72% occurring once and the leading ten covering under 2%. The specimen sequenced was memory CD4+ T cells sorted from blood. Subset defined: CD45RA-negative fraction. The receptors were gathered from a woman aged 25-40 years in good health.

The count of this clone is one. The chain combines TRBV6-4 with TRBJ2-1; 11 nucleotides match TRBD2. CDR1 MRHNA and CDR2 SNTAGT come from the germline V gene. After removal of 4 bases from V and 15 bases from J, the junction contained 11 bases not matched to a gene. The CDR3 runs to 14 residues. The CDR3 sequence: CASSALAGVFVPFF. CDR3 in DNA: TGTGCCAGCAGTGCACTAGCGGGAGTTTTTGTTCCGTTCTTC.

The V and J genes are TRBV7-3 and TRBJ2-2, with TRBD2 matching 12 bases. Germline CDR1 is SGHTA and CDR2 is FQGTGA. CDR3 size: 16 residues. The V gene end was trimmed by 7 bases and the J gene end by 5 bases; junction bases not matched to a gene: 8. The CDR3 loop reads CASKLRGLAGTGELFF. The CDR3 DNA sequence: TGTGCCAGCAAGCTCCGCGGACTAGCGGGAACCGGGGAGCTGTTTTTT.

The chain employs TRBV18 and TRBJ1-2, with D possibly matching TRBD1 (5 bases). This CDR3 contains 11 residues. Trimming cost V 5 bases and J 6 bases, with 7 bases left between them. Per germline, CDR1 KGHSH and CDR2 LQKENI. CDR3 DNA: TGTGCCAGCTCAACAGGCGATGGCTACACCTTC. Protein sequence: CASSTGDGYTF. Using reference TRBV18 and TRBJ1-2 for the parts outside the CDR3, the full variable domain is NAGVMQNPRHLVRRRGQEARLRCSPMKGHSHVYWYRQLPEEGLKFMVYLQKENIIDESGMPKERFSAEFPKEGPSILRIQQVVRGDSAAYFCASSTGDGYTFGSGTRLTVV.

J is TRBJ1-1 and V is TRBV5-1, with a possible D match to TRBD1 (6 bases). The germline V gene has CDR1 SGHRS and CDR2 YFSETQ. CDR3 length equals 14 residues. Trimming removed 3 bases from V and 6 bases from J, with 15 bases in between. CDR3 in DNA: TGCGCCAGCAGCTCCCTAACAGGGTCATCTGAAGCTTTCTTT. Translating it yields CASSSLTGSSEAFF.

This clone came up once. The chain carries TRBV7-9 and TRBJ1-4, with 9 bases that match TRBD1. The CDR3 extends over 15 amino acids. From germline, CDR1 is SEHNR and CDR2 FQNEAQ (reference sequence). V dropped 5 bases and J dropped 5; count of bases not matched to a gene: 6. The CDR3 DNA follows: TGTGCCAGCAGCCGTACGGGACAGGGAAATGAAAAACTGTTTTTT. It codes for CASSRTGQGNEKLFF.

This clone was picked up a small number of times. The chain uses TRBV28 and TRBJ2-2; unclear D gene. The germline gives CDR1 MDHEN, CDR2 SYDVKM. The V end was cut by 5 bases, the J end by 3 bases, with 4 bases between. The CDR3 covers 12 residues. The CDR3 spells CASSHDTGELFF. DNA for the CDR3: TGTGCCAGCAGTCACGACACCGGGGAGCTGTTTTTT. Filled out from reference TRBV28 and TRBJ2-2, the complete variable domain reads DVKVTQSSRYLVKRTGEKVFLECVQDMDHENMFWYRQDPGLGLRLIYFSYDVKMKEKGDIPEGYSVSREKKERFSLILESASTNQTSMYLCASSHDTGELFFGEGSRLTVL.

The rearrangement joins TRBV4-1 to TRBJ2-1; D tentatively fits TRBD1 or TRBD2 (5 bases each). V gave up 0 bases and J gave up 4 bases, with 16 bases separating them. Germline V gene data show CDR1 as MGHRA and CDR2 as YSYEKL. The CDR3 loop spans 17 amino acids. The CDR3 coding sequence is TGCGCCAGCAGCCAAGATTTCTGGGACGGTACGTACAATGAGCAGTTCTTC. Translated, it gives CASSQDFWDGTYNEQFF.

Comment on this clone: This may be a read error, as it is one base from a much larger clone. The CDR3 DNA is TGTGCCAGCAGTTGGACTGACGAGCAGTACTTC. Residues: CASSWTDEQYF. V and J are TRBV6-1 and TRBJ2-7; possible D gene TRBD2, 5 bases. Between the trimmed V and J ends, which lost 5 bases and 5 bases, there was a span of 7 bases. The V gene's germline CDR1 is MNHNS and CDR2 SASEGT. The CDR3 is 11 amino acids.

Turning to this clone: In the same sample, other DNA sequences code for this CDR3. The rearrangement links TRBV5-1 to TRBJ2-3; no reliable D call. This CDR3 has 13 amino acids. Germline CDR1 is SGHRS and CDR2 is YFSETQ. The ends were cut back, 3 bases at V and 0 bases at J, with 5 bases in the middle. The CDR3 loop is CASSSDSTDTQYF. The CDR3 bases are TGCGCCAGCAGCTCTGACAGCACAGATACGCAGTATTTT.

V usage is TRBV6-6 and J usage is TRBJ2-7; D uncertain. Germline V gene data show CDR1 as MNHNY and CDR2 as SVGAGI (reference sequence). There are 15 residues in the CDR3. Trimming cost V 7 bases and J 5 bases, with 21 bases left between them. The CDR3 DNA sequence: TGTGCCAGCACCACGGGTAGAGTAGGGCTTCACGAGCAGTACTTC. It is translated as CASTTGRVGLHEQYF.

The CDR3 region is CASRHTGTGDFNEKLFF. CDR3 nucleotide sequence: TGTGCCAGCAGACATACCGGGACAGGGGACTTTAATGAAAAACTGTTTTTT. The chain uses TRBV7-9 and TRBJ1-4; 10 nucleotides agree with TRBD1. J lost 4 bases, V lost 6 bases, and 11 bases had no gene match. Germline V CDR1 and CDR2: SEHNR, FQNEAQ (reference sequence). The CDR3 extends over 17 amino acids.

This clone was observed a few times. The chain links TRBV21-1 to TRBJ2-7. TRBV21-1 is classified as a pseudogene. This CDR3 comprises 15 residues. The CDR3 protein is CASSKVPRTPYEQYF. The CDR3 DNA is TGTGCCAGCAGCAAAGTCCCCAGGACCCCCTACGAGCAGTACTTC.

As to this clone: Other DNA sequences within the sample encode an identical CDR3. The chain has TRBV5-6 and TRBJ2-7; D is uncertain. Germline lookup yields CDR1 SGHDT and CDR2 YYEEEE. The CDR3 has 13 residues. Trimming removed 4 bases at V and 2 bases at J, with 10 bases between. The CDR3 nucleotides read TGTGCCAGCAGCAGACGCGGTGCCTACGAGCAGTACTTC. This translates into CASSRRGAYEQYF. The complete variable domain, with remaining parts taken from reference TRBV5-6 and TRBJ2-7, reads DAGVTQSPTHLIKTRGQQVTLRCSPKSGHDTVSWYQQALGQGPQFIFQYYEEEERQRGNFPDRFSGHQFPNYSSELNVNALLLGDSALYLCASSRRGAYEQYFGPGTRLTVT.

The chain employs TRBV2 and TRBJ2-2; TRBD2 agrees at 8 bases. The CDR3 runs to 15 residues. Looked up from germline, CDR1 is SNHLY and CDR2 is FYNNEI. Germline trimming cut 6 bases from V and 4 bases from J; bases unmatched to any gene: 7. The CDR3 DNA follows: TGTGCCAGCAGACTGGGACTAGGCAGCACCGGGGAGCTGTTTTTT. Its protein product is CASRLGLGSTGELFF.

The V and J genes are TRBV5-1 and TRBJ1-2, with TRBD1 matching 12 bases. The CDR3 is made up of 14 amino acids. J gave up 7 bases and V 5 bases, and 6 bases lay outside the gene matches. CDR1 SGHRS and CDR2 YFSETQ come from the germline V gene. CDR3 protein: CASRPGTGGLGYTF. The CDR3 region has the DNA TGCGCCAGCAGGCCCGGGACAGGGGGCCTTGGCTACACCTTC. Full variable domain (rest looked up from reference TRBV5-1 and TRBJ1-2): KAGVTQTPRYLIKTRGQQVTLSCSPISGHRSVSWYQQTPGQGLQFLFEYFSETQRNKGNFPGRFSGRQFSNSRSEMNVSTLELGDSALYLCASRPGTGGLGYTFGSGTRLTVV.

The rearrangement uses TRBV7-2 and TRBJ2-1; D not certain. V was cut by 0 bases and J by 9 bases, with 12 bases left in between. CDR1 and CDR2 (germline): SGHTA, FQGNSA. The CDR3 length is 14 residues. The CDR3 DNA follows: TGTGCCAGCAGCTTAGCGCTGGTAGGTCGTGAGCAGTTCTTC. As protein: CASSLALVGREQFF.

V usage is TRBV5-1 and J usage is TRBJ2-2; 11 nucleotides line up with TRBD2. The length of the CDR3 is 16 residues. Germline V gene sequence: CDR1 SGHRS, CDR2 YFSETQ. Trimming took 0 bases from V and 7 from J; bases not matched to a gene: 5. The CDR3 sequence: CASSLALAGGGGELFF. The CDR3 DNA reads as TGCGCCAGCAGCTTGGCGCTAGCGGGAGGAGGCGGGGAGCTGTTTTTT.

This sequence joins TRBV30 and TRBJ2-5; 9 positions match TRBD2. The V gene's germline CDR1 is GTSNPN and CDR2 SVGIG (reference sequence). The CDR3 covers 15 residues. Unmatched junction bases numbered 14, after V lost 1 base and J lost 11 bases. The CDR3 nucleotides read TGTGCCTGGAGTGCGACTAGCGGTTATGGCAGGGAGCAGTACTTC. It encodes CAWSATSGYGREQYF.

The chain joins TRBV7-9 to TRBJ1-4, with 8 bases fitting TRBD1. V dropped 3 bases and J dropped 7; count of bases not matched to a gene: 4. CDR3 length equals 14 residues. Germline loops: CDR1 SEHNR, CDR2 FQNEAQ (reference sequence). The CDR3 loop is CASSFEQGVEKLFF. In DNA, the CDR3 is TGTGCCAGCAGCTTTGAACAGGGGGTTGAAAAACTGTTTTTT.

V gene TRBV18 combines with J gene TRBJ2-5; no reliable D call. Between the trimmed V and J ends, which lost 3 bases and 3 bases, there was a span of 11 bases. This CDR3 contains 14 residues. Germline loops: CDR1 KGHSH, CDR2 LQKENI. CDR3 in DNA: TGTGCCAGCTCACCTAATACCAGGAAAGAGACCCAGTACTTC. Its translation is CASSPNTRKETQYF.

This clone was seen only once. The gene calls are TRBV28 and TRBJ1-5, with 8 bases that match TRBD1. CDR3 length equals 12 residues. Trimming removed 8 bases from V and 6 bases from J; junction bases left unmatched: 3. Germline CDR1 and CDR2: MDHEN and SYDVKM. The CDR3 is CASQGASQPQHF. CDR3 nucleotides: TGTGCCAGCCAGGGGGCTTCTCAGCCCCAGCATTTT. The full variable domain, with the rest looked up from reference TRBV28 and TRBJ1-5, is DVKVTQSSRYLVKRTGEKVFLECVQDMDHENMFWYRQDPGLGLRLIYFSYDVKMKEKGDIPEGYSVSREKKERFSLILESASTNQTSMYLCASQGASQPQHFGDGTRLSIL.

The rearrangement uses TRBV2 and TRBJ2-7; 12 bases map to TRBD2. V dropped 6 bases and J dropped 5; count of bases not matched to a gene: 5. The CDR3 length is 14 residues. Germline V gene sequence: CDR1 SNHLY, CDR2 FYNNEI. CDR3 sequence (DNA): TGTGCCAGCAGCTATACTAGCGGGAGGCACGAGCAGTACTTC. Translation gives CASSYTSGRHEQYF.

The V call is TRBV28, the J call TRBJ1-1; TRBD1 aligns across 7 bases. Germline lookup yields CDR1 MDHEN and CDR2 SYDVKM. The CDR3 has 15 residues. Germline trimming cut 6 bases from V and 7 bases from J; bases unmatched to any gene: 14. CDR3 in amino acids: CASSLTRTGGHEAFF. Here the CDR3 DNA reads TGTGCCAGCAGCCTCACCAGGACAGGTGGGCATGAAGCTTTCTTT.

V is TRBV28 and J is TRBJ2-7, with unresolved D. This CDR3 spans 12 amino acids. The V gene's germline CDR1 is MDHEN and CDR2 SYDVKM. Trimming pared 5 bases from V and 3 bases from J, leaving 8 bases between. CDR3 sequence: CASSGDYYEQYF. As DNA, the CDR3 is TGTGCCAGCAGTGGAGATTACTACGAGCAGTACTTC.

The chain carries TRBV19 and TRBJ2-5; 10 bases line up with TRBD2. The end of the DNA is better explained by TRBJ2-7, so the J call may be wrong. Germline V gene sequence: CDR1 LNHDA, CDR2 SQIVND (reference sequence). This CDR3 comprises 15 residues. This CDR3 reads CASSISGRAGHEQYF. DNA of the CDR3: TGTGCCAGTAGTATCAGCGGGAGGGCCGGCCACGAGCAGTACTTC.

This clone appeared once. The chain employs TRBV18 and TRBJ2-5, with TRBD1 matching over 9 bases. Germline CDR1 KGHSH, CDR2 LQKENI. Trimming removed 5 bases from V and 5 bases from J; junction bases left unmatched: 9. The CDR3 runs 15 residues. CDR3 sequence (DNA): TGTGCCAGCTCAGACCGGGACAGGGCTCGGGAGACCCAGTACTTC. As protein: CASSDRDRARETQYF.

In regard to this clone: In the same sample, other DNA sequences code for this CDR3. V is TRBV6-5 and J is TRBJ2-3; D may be TRBD2 (5 bases). The V gene lost 5 bases and the J gene lost 1 base, with 10 bases spanning the gap. Germline V lookup: CDR1 MNHEY, CDR2 SVGAGI. The CDR3 totals 14 residues. DNA of the CDR3: TGTGCCAGCAGTCGGGGAGTGGGCACAGATACGCAGTATTTT. It encodes CASSRGVGTDTQYF.

The chain employs TRBV2 and TRBJ1-1; maybe TRBD1 (5 bases). The CDR3 sequence is 13 residues long. Trimming removed 10 bases from V and 2 bases from J, with 14 bases in between. Looked up from germline, CDR1 is SNHLY and CDR2 is FYNNEI. DNA of the CDR3: TGTGCCACCTCGGCCCAGGGCAACACTGAAGCTTTCTTT. It is translated as CATSAQGNTEAFF. Supplemented by reference TRBV2 and TRBJ1-1, the full variable domain reads EPEVTQTPSHQVTQMGQEVILRCVPISNHLYFYWYRQILGQKVEFLVSFYNNEISEKSEIFDDQFSVERPDGSNFTLKIRSTKLEDSAMYFCATSAQGNTEAFFGQGTRLTVV.

In regard to this clone: Other DNA sequences in the sample encode the same CDR3. The rearrangement joins TRBV2 to TRBJ2-2; perhaps TRBD2 as D (5 bases). CDR1 and CDR2 from the germline V gene are SNHLY and FYNNEI. This CDR3 has 16 residues. The germline V and J ends were trimmed by 5 bases and 7 bases, with 20 bases remaining between them. Here the CDR3 reads CASSIEGIAYGGELFF. The CDR3 nucleotides are TGTGCCAGCAGTATTGAGGGAATCGCCTATGGCGGGGAGCTGTTTTTT.

J is TRBJ2-7 and V is TRBV13; 7 bases are shared with TRBD2. The CDR3 runs 14 residues. Germline trimming cut 0 bases from V and 7 bases from J; bases unmatched to any gene: 6. Germline V gene lookup returns CDR1 PRHDT and CDR2 FYEKMQ (reference sequence). The CDR3 sequence: CASSLGAGDPEQYF. For the CDR3, the DNA is TGTGCCAGCAGCTTAGGGGCGGGAGATCCGGAGCAGTACTTC.